A selection of T cell receptor beta chains follows, all from one sample in a study of cytomegalovirus exposure and HLA in healthy donors. Using immunoSEQ multiplex PCR, the repertoire was profiled, and TCRdb retains in-frame clones only, with some absent. The top ten clones hold about 10% of a sample with 180,000 or so clones, roughly 88% of them seen once. Source material: PBMCs. The receptors shown here come from a man younger than 30 in good health and CMV-seropositive. The CDR3 runs from the conserved cysteine through the conserved F or W. The order of the fields is J gene, D gene, clone size, V gene, CDR3 DNA, CDR3 protein. D genes are given only for firm matches. Only some rows state a clone size, as once, few, many or a class for expanded clones.

J gene: TRBJ2-5
D gene: TRBD2
clone size: NA
V gene: TRBV6-1
CDR3 DNA: TGTGCCAGCAGTGCTAGCGGCACCCAAGAGACCCAGTACTTC
CDR3 protein: CASSASGTQETQYF

J gene: TRBJ1-2
D gene: NA
clone size: NA
V gene: TRBV28
CDR3 DNA: TGTGCCAGCAGTTTCCCCGGACGGCCCGCGGGTAACTATGGCTACACCTTC
CDR3 protein: CASSFPGRPAGNYGYTF

J gene: TRBJ1-1
D gene: NA
clone size: NA
V gene: TRBV6-1
CDR3 DNA: TGTGCCAGCAGTGAAGTAAGTGCGGAATATAAAGCTTTCTTT
CDR3 protein: CASSEVSAEYKAFF

J gene: TRBJ2-6
D gene: TRBD1
clone size: once
V gene: TRBV10-3
CDR3 DNA: TGTGCCATCAGGCAAACAGGGGTCTCTGGGGCCAACGTCCTGACTTTC
CDR3 protein: CAIRQTGVSGANVLTF

J gene: TRBJ2-7
D gene: NA
clone size: NA
V gene: TRBV5-4
CDR3 DNA: TGTGCCAGCAGCTCCACAGGGCGGACCTACGAGCAGTACTTC
CDR3 protein: CASSSTGRTYEQYF

J gene: TRBJ1-6
D gene: NA
clone size: NA
V gene: TRBV19
CDR3 DNA: TGTGCCAGTAGTATTATCACCGGTACCTACGATAATTCACCCCTCCACTTT
CDR3 protein: CASSIITGTYDNSPLHF

J gene: TRBJ2-3
D gene: TRBD2
clone size: NA
V gene: TRBV7-9
CDR3 DNA: TGTGCCAGCAGCTTAATTGCTCCTAGCGGGGGGCGGGATACGCAGTATTTT
CDR3 protein: CASSLIAPSGGRDTQYF

J gene: TRBJ2-1
D gene: NA
clone size: few
V gene: TRBV7-2
CDR3 DNA: TGTGCCAGCAGCTTTATGAGGGATGAGCAGTTCTTC
CDR3 protein: CASSFMRDEQFF

J gene: TRBJ2-7
D gene: TRBD1
clone size: NA
V gene: TRBV5-4
CDR3 DNA: TGTGCCAGCAGCCTCCGGGACAGGGGAGTCCACGAGCAGTACTTC
CDR3 protein: CASSLRDRGVHEQYF

J gene: TRBJ2-2
D gene: TRBD2
clone size: NA
V gene: TRBV11-2
CDR3 DNA: TGTGCCAGCAGCTTAACCGCTGGGGGGGAACGGGAGCTGTTTTTT
CDR3 protein: CASSLTAGGERELFF

J gene: TRBJ1-4
D gene: TRBD1
clone size: NA
V gene: TRBV30
CDR3 DNA: TGTGCCTGGAGTGAGGGGGCAGGTGAAAAACTGTTTTTT
CDR3 protein: CAWSEGAGEKLFF

J gene: TRBJ1-3
D gene: NA
clone size: NA
V gene: TRBV7-9
CDR3 DNA: TGTGCCAGCAGCGAGGTAGCAGCTGGAAACACCATATATTTT
CDR3 protein: CASSEVAAGNTIYF

J gene: TRBJ1-5
D gene: NA
clone size: NA
V gene: TRBV15
CDR3 DNA: TGTGCCACCAGCACTGGTGACAGGAGCAATCAGCCCCAGCATTTT
CDR3 protein: CATSTGDRSNQPQHF

J gene: TRBJ1-2
D gene: NA
clone size: NA
V gene: TRBV27
CDR3 DNA: TGTGCCAGCAGTTGGGGCCCAGGAAATGGCGGCACTAACTATGGCTACACCTTC
CDR3 protein: CASSWGPGNGGTNYGYTF

J gene: TRBJ2-1
D gene: TRBD1
clone size: NA
V gene: TRBV5-6
CDR3 DNA: TGTGCCAGCAGCCCGGACAGGGGAATCTCCTACAATGAGCAGTTCTTC
CDR3 protein: CASSPDRGISYNEQFF

J gene: TRBJ1-6
D gene: TRBD1
clone size: NA
V gene: TRBV2
CDR3 DNA: TGTGCCAGCGATTCGGGACAGCCGAATAATTCACCCCTCCACTTT
CDR3 protein: CASDSGQPNNSPLHF

J gene: TRBJ2-3
D gene: NA
clone size: NA
V gene: TRBV27
CDR3 DNA: TGTGCCAGCAGTTTTGGGGAGCTCACAGATACGCAGTATTTT
CDR3 protein: CASSFGELTDTQYF

J gene: TRBJ2-1
D gene: TRBD2
clone size: NA
V gene: TRBV5-1
CDR3 DNA: TGCGCCAGCAGCTACCCAGGACTAGCGGGGGCCAATGAGCAGTTCTTC
CDR3 protein: CASSYPGLAGANEQFF

J gene: TRBJ2-5
D gene: NA
clone size: NA
V gene: TRBV6-5
CDR3 DNA: TGTGCCAGCAGTTACTTGGAGTTGGGTGCCAGAACCCAGTACTTC
CDR3 protein: CASSYLELGARTQYF

J gene: TRBJ1-1
D gene: NA
clone size: few
V gene: TRBV5-4
CDR3 DNA: TGTGCCAGCAGCTTGGCGGGGGGGGACACTGAAGCTTTCTTT
CDR3 protein: CASSLAGGDTEAFF

J gene: TRBJ2-5
D gene: NA
clone size: NA
V gene: TRBV19
CDR3 DNA: TGTGCCAGTAGTAACGCAGGCGTAGGTCTGGAGACCCAGTACTTC
CDR3 protein: CASSNAGVGLETQYF

J gene: TRBJ1-5
D gene: NA
clone size: NA
V gene: TRBV19
CDR3 DNA: TGTGCCAGTAGTATCAGGGAGGTAAATCAGCCCCAGCATTTT
CDR3 protein: CASSIREVNQPQHF

J gene: TRBJ2-7
D gene: NA
clone size: NA
V gene: TRBV5-1
CDR3 DNA: TGCGCCAGCAGCTTTGCCGGGAGCTCCTACGAGCAGTACTTC
CDR3 protein: CASSFAGSSYEQYF

J gene: TRBJ1-1
D gene: TRBD1
clone size: NA
V gene: TRBV29-1
CDR3 DNA: TGCAGCGTTGAAAAGGTACAGGGGGCGGTGAACACTGAAGCTTTCTTT
CDR3 protein: CSVEKVQGAVNTEAFF

J gene: TRBJ1-1
D gene: NA
clone size: NA
V gene: TRBV5-5
CDR3 DNA: TGTGCCAGCAGCTTGGACGGGAAGAACACTGAAGCTTTCTTT
CDR3 protein: CASSLDGKNTEAFF

J gene: TRBJ2-1
D gene: TRBD1
clone size: NA
V gene: TRBV10-3
CDR3 DNA: TGTGCCATCAGTGAGGGACAGGGGTTCTACAATGAGCAGTTCTTC
CDR3 protein: CAISEGQGFYNEQFF

J gene: TRBJ2-2
D gene: TRBD1
clone size: NA
V gene: TRBV6-1
CDR3 DNA: TGTGCCAGCAGTGAACAGGACAGGGTCCCTGACACCGGGGAGCTGTTTTTT
CDR3 protein: CASSEQDRVPDTGELFF

J gene: TRBJ1-2
D gene: TRBD1
clone size: NA
V gene: TRBV7-2
CDR3 DNA: TGTGCCAGCAGTCCCCGGGACAGCTATGGCTACACCTTC
CDR3 protein: CASSPRDSYGYTF

J gene: TRBJ2-3
D gene: NA
clone size: NA
V gene: TRBV4-3
CDR3 DNA: TGCGCCAGCAGCCAAGCTCCAGAAGATACGCAGTATTTT
CDR3 protein: CASSQAPEDTQYF

J gene: TRBJ2-7
D gene: TRBD1
clone size: NA
V gene: TRBV7-9
CDR3 DNA: TGTGCCAGCAGCCTGGACAGGTCCTACGAGCAGTACTTC
CDR3 protein: CASSLDRSYEQYF

J gene: TRBJ2-5
D gene: NA
clone size: NA
V gene: TRBV19
CDR3 DNA: TGTGCCAGTAGTATAGCCGGGGGAGGTTGGGAGACCCAGTACTTC
CDR3 protein: CASSIAGGGWETQYF

J gene: TRBJ2-3
D gene: TRBD2
clone size: NA
V gene: TRBV10-3
CDR3 DNA: TGTGCCATCAGTGAGCCAGGACTAGCACCAGATACGCAGTATTTT
CDR3 protein: CAISEPGLAPDTQYF

J gene: TRBJ1-2
D gene: NA
clone size: once
V gene: TRBV5-6
CDR3 DNA: TGTGCCAGCAGCTTGGCCGCAGGAGGTTTTTATGGCTACACCTTC
CDR3 protein: CASSLAAGGFYGYTF

J gene: TRBJ1-2
D gene: NA
clone size: few
V gene: TRBV4-3
CDR3 DNA: TGCGCCAGCAGCCAAGATGGGCTCTATGGCTACACCTTC
CDR3 protein: CASSQDGLYGYTF

J gene: TRBJ2-3
D gene: TRBD1
clone size: NA
V gene: TRBV9
CDR3 DNA: TGTGCCAGCAGCGTTGGGACAGTAAGCACAGATACGCAGTATTTT
CDR3 protein: CASSVGTVSTDTQYF

J gene: TRBJ2-3
D gene: TRBD2
clone size: NA
V gene: TRBV2
CDR3 DNA: TGTGCCAGCAGTGAAGCGAGGGGCTCTAGCGGGAAGACAGATACGCAGTATTTT
CDR3 protein: CASSEARGSSGKTDTQYF

J gene: TRBJ1-5
D gene: TRBD1
clone size: NA
V gene: TRBV11-1
CDR3 DNA: TGTGCCAGCAGCTGGGGACAGGGCAAGCCCCAGCATTTT
CDR3 protein: CASSWGQGKPQHF

J gene: TRBJ1-2
D gene: NA
clone size: NA
V gene: TRBV12-2
CDR3 DNA: TGTGCAAGTCGCGCTCGACAGGGGGCGGGCTATGGCTACACCTTC
CDR3 protein: CASRARQGAGYGYTF

J gene: TRBJ1-2
D gene: NA
clone size: NA
V gene: TRBV10-3
CDR3 DNA: TGTGCCATCTACCCAGCGGACAGTCCTAAGGATGAGTATGGCTACACCTTC
CDR3 protein: CAIYPADSPKDEYGYTF

J gene: TRBJ2-1
D gene: NA
clone size: NA
V gene: TRBV7-9
CDR3 DNA: TGTGCCAGCAGCACCGACTGGACTCCTATTTACAATGAGCAGTTCTTC
CDR3 protein: CASSTDWTPIYNEQFF

J gene: TRBJ2-7
D gene: NA
clone size: NA
V gene: TRBV5-1
CDR3 DNA: TGCGCCAGCAGCTTTCAGGGAATGGGTTACGAGCAGTACTTC
CDR3 protein: CASSFQGMGYEQYF

J gene: TRBJ1-4
D gene: NA
clone size: NA
V gene: TRBV5-1
CDR3 DNA: TGCGCCAGCAGCTTGGCCGCGGGGGGAGCTAATGAAAAACTGTTTTTT
CDR3 protein: CASSLAAGGANEKLFF

J gene: TRBJ2-7
D gene: NA
clone size: NA
V gene: TRBV2
CDR3 DNA: TGTGCCAGCAGTGAACAGGGCTCGAATTACGAGCAGTACTTC
CDR3 protein: CASSEQGSNYEQYF

J gene: TRBJ2-7
D gene: TRBD1
clone size: NA
V gene: TRBV19
CDR3 DNA: TGTGCCAGTACCGAAGGCCGGGACAGGGGACTGAGCGAGCAGTACTTC
CDR3 protein: CASTEGRDRGLSEQYF

J gene: TRBJ2-5
D gene: TRBD2
clone size: NA
V gene: TRBV10-3
CDR3 DNA: TGTGCCATCAGTGCCCCGCTAGCGGGGGGTCTCCAAGAGACCCAGTACTTC
CDR3 protein: CAISAPLAGGLQETQYF

J gene: TRBJ1-1
D gene: NA
clone size: NA
V gene: TRBV7-8
CDR3 DNA: TGTGCCAGCAGCTTAGGCCGACTAAGCACTGAAGCTTTCTTT
CDR3 protein: CASSLGRLSTEAFF

J gene: TRBJ2-5
D gene: NA
clone size: NA
V gene: TRBV10-2
CDR3 DNA: TGCGCCAGCAGTGAGGTGACTAGTGTGAGATCACAAGAGACCCAGTACTTC
CDR3 protein: CASSEVTSVRSQETQYF

J gene: TRBJ2-7
D gene: NA
clone size: few
V gene: TRBV25-1
CDR3 DNA: TGTGCCAGCAGTGACAGGATCAACTCCTACGAGCAGTACTTC
CDR3 protein: CASSDRINSYEQYF

J gene: TRBJ2-5
D gene: NA
clone size: NA
V gene: TRBV6-6
CDR3 DNA: TGTGCCAGCAGTTATACAGGGAGAGTGGGAGAGACCCAGTACTTC
CDR3 protein: CASSYTGRVGETQYF